Reported below is one TCR beta chain. Its antigen is unknown. The data were taken from a study of a mutant IDH1 vaccine in newly diagnosed glioma. Study-wide context: Treated patients comprised about 60% males and about 40% females, mean age roughly 37 years. Previous treatment comprised radiotherapy, temozolomide, or both, mostly both.

Time point reported: week 5, during vaccination. Vaccination used 300 ug of mutant IDH1 20-mer peptide per dose, with topical imiquimod. Germline CDR1 reads SNHLY; CDR2 reads FYNNEI. The length of the CDR3 is 14 residues. Between the trimmed V and J ends, which lost 6 bases and 4 bases, there was a span of 15 bases. Overall study results and limits: Pseudoprogression seemingly bore no relation to changes in top peripheral T cell clonotypes.

Here immunoSEQ multiplex PCR was the method, and the copy in TCRdb shows in-frame clones only, minus some. Counted here are 45,000 to 55,000 clones, around four fifths occurring once; the ten biggest clones make up approximately 1.8%. The sample in question was PBMCs, obtained from a glioma patient whose treatment included an IDH1 peptide vaccine. The TCR comes from a woman aged 40-49 years with glioma. The chain recombines TRBV2 with TRBJ1-1; D is undetermined. The CDR3, as DNA: TGTGCCAGCAGAACGGACCCGGGAGGCACTGAAGCTTTCTTT. This translates into CASRTDPGGTEAFF.